This TCR beta chain was sequenced for a study of post-analysis software for immune sequencing data. Study-wide results and caveats: Patients used a few TRBV segments, including TRBV5-6, TRBV5-1 and TRBV20-1, more often than controls.

The ends were cut back, 1 base at V and 7 bases at J, with 11 bases in the middle. CDR1 and CDR2 (germline): SGHTA, FQGNSA. This CDR3 comprises 13 residues. cDNA libraries for TCR beta contained unique molecular identifiers. TCRdb redid the calling of the PCR reads with MiXCR, one entry per CDR3 protein. The table includes roughly 730,000 distinct CDR3 sequences, roughly 30% detected once. This clonotype was observed at least ten times. Its antigen remains unidentified. This chain links TRBV7-2 with TRBJ2-7, with D perhaps assigned TRBD1 or TRBD2 (6 bases each). Sequencing was done on a sample of blood. The source of this sequence is a girl between 10 and 17 years old with multiple sclerosis. The CDR3 reads CASSLVGGTEQYF. As DNA, the CDR3 is TGTGCCAGCAGCTTAGTCGGCGGGACAGAGCAGTACTTC.